Below are 25 T cell receptor beta chains sequenced from a single sample in a study of blood T cell repertoires in COVID-19. Sequenced by immunoSEQ multiplex PCR; TCRdb stores in-frame clones only, minus some. The sample records more than 95,000 clones, 89% being singletons. Material for sequencing was peripheral blood. The receptors shown here come from a woman aged 60 to 75 with acute or convalescent COVID-19.

The chain employs TRBV7-3 and TRBJ1-1; possibly TRBD1 for D (5 bases). The CDR3 covers 13 residues. V lost 2 bases and J lost 7, with 11 bases in between. Germline V gene sequence: CDR1 SGHTA, CDR2 FQGTGA. The CDR3, as DNA: TGTGCCAGCAGCTTAGAGCGGGGGAGTGAAGCTTTCTTT. Its protein product is CASSLERGSEAFF.

This clone was detected a few times. This sequence joins TRBV18 and TRBJ2-7; D may be TRBD1 (6 bases). The CDR3 loop spans 14 amino acids. Between the trimmed V and J ends, which lost 2 bases and 7 bases, there was a span of 15 bases. Germline CDR1 is KGHSH and CDR2 is LQKENI. The chain's CDR3 is CASSPTQGRGEQYV. CDR3 sequence (DNA): TGTGCCAGCTCACCAACACAGGGTCGTGGGGAGCAGTACGTC.

The chain's CDR3 is CASSPGAANTGELFF. DNA for the CDR3: TGTGCCAGCTCACCGGGAGCGGCGAACACCGGGGAGCTGTTTTTT. This sequence joins TRBV18 and TRBJ2-2; tentatively, D is TRBD2 (5 bases). CDR3 length: 15 residues. Germline V gene data show CDR1 as KGHSH and CDR2 as LQKENI. The V and J ends lost 3 bases and 0 bases respectively, with 8 bases between them.

Note on this clone: Additional DNA sequences in this sample encode the identical CDR3. V gene TRBV12-3 or TRBV12-4 combines with J gene TRBJ2-5; a possible D gene is TRBD1 (6 bases). The V end was cut by 3 bases, the J end by 3 bases, with 8 bases between. CDR3 length: 13 amino acids. The CDR3 region is CASSFNREETQYF. CDR3 in DNA: TGTGCCAGCAGTTTTAACAGGGAAGAGACCCAGTACTTC.

The table lists this clone with a few counts. V usage is TRBV10-3 and J usage is TRBJ2-2, with 13 nucleotides matching TRBD2. V trimming: 4 bases; J trimming: 0 bases; junction bases outside the gene matches: 5. CDR3 length: 18 amino acids. Germline CDR1 ENHRY, CDR2 SYGVKD. The CDR3 spells CAISGGTSGKANTGELFF. The CDR3 region has the DNA TGTGCCATCAGTGGGGGGACTAGCGGGAAGGCGAACACCGGGGAGCTGTTTTTT.

V and J are TRBV9 and TRBJ1-4; no definite D call. CDR3 size: 14 residues. Trimming pared 1 base from V and 4 bases from J, leaving 8 bases between. Germline CDR1 and CDR2: SGDLS and YYNGEE. The CDR3 reads CASSVSQINEKLFF. The CDR3 region has the DNA TGTGCCAGCAGCGTAAGTCAGATTAATGAAAAACTGTTTTTT.

This chain connects TRBV7-9 to TRBJ1-2, with 8 bases lining up with TRBD1. V lost 1 base and J lost 8; bases outside the gene matches: 6. The CDR3 spans 14 residues. Germline V gene data show CDR1 as SEHNR and CDR2 as FQNEAQ (reference sequence). The CDR3 DNA follows: TGTGCCAGCAGCTTAGAGCAGGGGGCGGACGGCTACACCTTC. It codes for CASSLEQGADGYTF.

The J gene is TRBJ1-6, the V gene TRBV6-1, with TRBD1 matching over 8 bases. CDR3 length: 18 residues. The germline gives CDR1 MNHNS, CDR2 SASEGT. The trim removed 4 bases at V and 5 bases at J, leaving 13 bases unmatched. The CDR3 is CASSASPGGRGHNSPLHF. The CDR3 bases are TGTGCCAGCAGTGCCTCCCCGGGAGGCAGGGGGCATAATTCACCCCTCCACTTT.

The J gene is TRBJ2-5, the V gene TRBV7-2, with D possibly being TRBD2 (5 bases). CDR3 size: 15 residues. The V end lost 5 bases, the J end lost 5 bases, and 18 bases lay between the germline ends. Germline V CDR1 and CDR2: SGHTA, FQGNSA. For the CDR3, the DNA is TGTGCCAGCAGCCCCGGGGATGGTAGAGGGGAGACCCAGTACTTC. Translating gives CASSPGDGRGETQYF.

This clone came up once. The chain carries TRBV2 and TRBJ2-3, with D possibly being TRBD1 (5 bases). Germline lookup yields CDR1 SNHLY and CDR2 FYNNEI. V was pared by 7 bases and J by 5 bases, with 16 bases between. The CDR3 is made up of 14 amino acids. The CDR3 sequence is CASTRARGEDTQYF. DNA for the CDR3: TGTGCCAGCACCCGAGCTAGGGGTGAAGATACGCAGTATTTT.

This chain links TRBV24-1 with TRBJ2-1; 7 bases fit TRBD2. V lost 1 base and J lost 7; bases outside the gene matches: 9. The V gene's germline CDR1 is KGHDR and CDR2 SFDVKD. The length of the CDR3 is 16 residues. The DNA for the CDR3 is TGTGCCACCAGTGATTTCGGGGGAGGGCGAGCGAATGAGCAGTTCTTC. This sequence encodes CATSDFGGGRANEQFF.

The rearrangement joins TRBV2 to TRBJ2-3; 9 positions match TRBD2. With 6 bases clipped from V and 0 bases from J, the junction kept 4 bases outside the gene matches. Germline V gene lookup returns CDR1 SNHLY and CDR2 FYNNEI. The CDR3 has 15 residues. CDR3 region: CASSVLAGSTDTQYF. Here the CDR3 DNA reads TGTGCCAGCAGCGTCCTAGCGGGGAGCACAGATACGCAGTATTTT.

The rearrangement links TRBV7-3 to TRBJ1-2, with a tentative D call TRBD1 (5 bases). The CDR3 consists of 13 residues. Germline loops: CDR1 SGHTA, CDR2 FQGTGA. Trimming removed 4 bases from V and 7 bases from J, with 13 bases in between. CDR3 nucleotides: TGTGCCAGCAGCTCCCCTGCCGGGGGTGGCTACACCTTC. Protein product: CASSSPAGGGYTF.

The chain has TRBV27 and TRBJ2-5; TRBD2 agrees at 10 bases. This CDR3 is built from 18 residues. Germline CDR1 reads MNHEY; CDR2 reads SMNVEV (reference sequence). V was pared by 4 bases and J by 4 bases, with 15 bases of the junction left unmatched. CDR3 sequence reads: CASSSPLAGIGRGETQYF. The CDR3 DNA follows: TGTGCCAGCAGTTCCCCACTAGCGGGAATCGGTAGGGGAGAGACCCAGTACTTC.

The chain recombines TRBV19 with TRBJ2-7; D is uncertain. The CDR3 is 15 amino acids. Germline lookup yields CDR1 LNHDA and CDR2 SQIVND (reference sequence). Deletions cut 3 bases from V and 6 bases from J, with 18 bases between. For the CDR3, the DNA is TGTGCCAGTAGTATTCTCCTGGCAGATTATCGCGAGCAGTACTTC. Residues: CASSILLADYREQYF.

The CDR3 region is CASSMGQGWTGELFF. The DNA for the CDR3 is TGTGCCAGCAGCATGGGACAGGGGTGGACCGGGGAGCTGTTTTTT. This sequence joins TRBV5-8 and TRBJ2-2, with 10 positions matching TRBD1. V trimming: 4 bases; J trimming: 5 bases; junction bases outside the gene matches: 5. Germline V gene data show CDR1 as SGHTS and CDR2 as YDEGEE. The CDR3 is 15 amino acids.

V is TRBV2 and J is TRBJ1-2; perhaps TRBD1 as D (5 bases). The germline V gene encodes CDR1 SNHLY and CDR2 FYNNEI. The CDR3 extends over 13 amino acids. Trimming removed 4 bases from V and 8 bases from J, with 14 bases in between. CDR3 amino acids: CASSVAPQGGYTF. In DNA, the CDR3 is TGTGCCAGCAGTGTGGCTCCCCAGGGCGGCTACACCTTC.

In this sample, this clone turned up once. The chain carries TRBV30 and TRBJ2-2; D is possibly TRBD1 (6 bases). CDR3 length: 14 residues. Germline CDR1 is GTSNPN and CDR2 is SVGIG (reference sequence). V lost 2 bases, J lost 4 bases, and 11 bases lay in between. CDR3 sequence (DNA): TGTGCCTGGAGTCCGGGACAACGCACCGGGGAGCTGTTTTTT. This translates into CAWSPGQRTGELFF.

The chain is built from TRBV7-9 and TRBJ2-1; 7 nucleotides agree with TRBD2. The CDR3 loop spans 15 amino acids. The V and J ends lost 10 bases and 8 bases, in that order; junction bases with no gene match: 17. The germline V gene has CDR1 SEHNR and CDR2 FQNEAQ (reference sequence). CDR3 region: CATPRGEGQGYEQFF. The CDR3 DNA reads as TGTGCCACCCCTCGTGGGGAGGGCCAGGGCTATGAGCAGTTCTTC. Full variable domain (missing parts from reference TRBV7-9 and TRBJ2-1): DTGVSQNPRHKITKRGQNVTFRCDPISEHNRLYWYRQTLGQGPEFLTYFQNEAQLEKSRLLSDRFSAERPKGSFSTLEIQRTEQGDSAMYLCATPRGEGQGYEQFFGPGTRLTVL.

This clone was seen more than once but under ten times. V usage is TRBV10-3 and J usage is TRBJ1-1; 8 positions match TRBD1. With V trimmed by 10 bases and J by 1 base, 2 bases remained unmatched. Germline CDR1 reads ENHRY; CDR2 reads SYGVKD. This CDR3 has 12 amino acids. Written as DNA, the CDR3 is TGTGCCACCGGACAGGGGAACACTGAAGCTTTCTTT. It specifies CATGQGNTEAFF.

The rearrangement joins TRBV18 to TRBJ1-1; TRBD1 might be the D (6 bases). This CDR3 has 15 residues. With 3 bases removed from V and 1 base from J, the gap between germline ends came to 12 bases. CDR1 is KGHSH, CDR2 LQKENI, per germline. CDR3 protein: CASSPPRGPNTEAFF. CDR3 DNA sequence: TGTGCCAGCTCACCGCCCAGGGGACCGAACACTGAAGCTTTCTTT. Full variable domain (missing parts from reference TRBV18 and TRBJ1-1): NAGVMQNPRHLVRRRGQEARLRCSPMKGHSHVYWYRQLPEEGLKFMVYLQKENIIDESGMPKERFSAEFPKEGPSILRIQQVVRGDSAAYFCASSPPRGPNTEAFFGQGTRLTVV.

This clone was detected only once. The V and J genes are TRBV21-1 and TRBJ1-5; the DNA was not compared with TRBD1, the D call given in the table. TRBV21-1 is a listed pseudogene. The CDR3 covers 16 residues. The CDR3 sequence: CASSTHATPSNQPQHF. The CDR3, as DNA: TGTGCCAGCAGCACGCACGCGACACCTAGCAATCAGCCCCAGCATTTT.

The V call is TRBV6-1, the J call TRBJ1-4; D possibly corresponds to TRBD1 (6 bases). V lost 2 bases, J lost 2 bases, and 12 bases lay in between. The CDR3 has 16 amino acids. Germline assignment: CDR1 MNHNS and CDR2 SASEGT. The CDR3 is CASSEKYRATNEKLFF. The DNA of the CDR3 is TGTGCCAGCAGTGAAAAATACAGGGCGACTAATGAAAAACTGTTTTTT.

This clone was observed a handful of times. The gene calls are TRBV9 and TRBJ2-2; D remains ambiguous. V gave up 4 bases and J gave up 5 bases, with 9 bases separating them. This CDR3 spans 13 amino acids. Germline V CDR1 and CDR2: SGDLS, YYNGEE. As DNA, the CDR3 is TGTGCCAGCAGCCCGATCGGGACCGGGGAGCTGTTTTTT. Its protein is CASSPIGTGELFF.

V gene TRBV11-3 combines with J gene TRBJ2-7; TRBD2 aligns across 8 bases. V lost 4 bases to trimming and J lost 0 bases; unmatched junction nucleotides: 8. From germline, CDR1 is SGHNT and CDR2 YENEEA. CDR3 length: 16 residues. The CDR3 sequence is CASSSNPREGSYEQYV. CDR3 nucleotide sequence: TGTGCCAGCAGCTCGAACCCCCGGGAGGGCTCCTACGAGCAGTACGTC.